This T cell receptor beta chain was identified in a study of blood T cell repertoires in COVID-19. About the research overall: Sites across the United States, Italy and Spain contributed samples from acute and convalescent COVID-19. In each case, the material was cDNA or gDNA derived from T cells, B-cell-depleted T cells, or PBMCs.

It was during active infection that Seattle patients were enrolled and then longitudinally followed. Authors' processing steps: Amplification of reference gene primers was used by the study to estimate nucleated cell counts. The repertoire was sequenced with immunoSEQ multiplex PCR; TCRdb's copy has only in-frame clones and lacks some. V and J calls and clone size are as listed in that table; D and trimming were resolved from the DNA. The table includes roughly 68,000 clones, 76% detected once. The length of the CDR3 is 15 residues. The V gene lost 0 bases and the J gene lost 5 bases, with 11 bases spanning the gap. CDR1 is SGHRS and CDR2 is YFSETQ in the germline V gene.

The receptor was isolated from a man in his fifties or sixties with COVID-19, enrolled during active disease. Sequenced: peripheral blood. The V gene is TRBV5-1, the J gene TRBJ1-4; perhaps TRBD1 as D (6 bases). The CDR3 DNA reads TGCGCCAGCAGCTTGGGGGACACAGCAAATGAAAAACTGTTTTTT. It is translated as CASSLGDTANEKLFF.